These T cell receptor beta chains were read from a single sample in a study of cytomegalovirus exposure and HLA in healthy donors. Repertoires were generated with immunoSEQ multiplex PCR, while TCRdb's copy carries only in-frame clones and drops some. The sample lists around 120,000 clones; about 80% were seen once. Source material: PBMCs. Source of these receptors: a woman aged 40 to 49 in good health and CMV-seronegative. CDR3s include the opening cysteine and the closing phenylalanine or tryptophan. D genes are given only for firm matches. A row's size may be missing; if present it is once, few, many or a size class.

j_gene | v_gene | d_gene | len | abundance | CDR3aa | CDR3nt
TRBJ1-1 | TRBV5-6 | NA | 14 | NA | CASSLVGVNTEAFF | TGTGCCAGCAGCTTGGTAGGGGTGAACACTGAAGCTTTCTTT
TRBJ2-5 | TRBV18 | NA | 13 | NA | CASSPDSLETQYF | TGTGCCAGCTCACCAGACTCCCTGGAGACCCAGTACTTC
TRBJ2-7 | TRBV2 | TRBD1 | 14 | NA | CASTAEGTGREQYF | TGTGCCAGCACCGCAGAGGGGACAGGGAGGGAGCAGTACTTC
TRBJ1-2 | TRBV2 | NA | 13 | NA | CASSEGQVHGYTF | TGTGCCAGCAGTGAAGGCCAGGTACATGGCTACACCTTC
TRBJ2-7 | TRBV27 | NA | 13 | NA | CASSPRGSVRQYF | TGTGCCAGCAGTCCCCGGGGGAGCGTGAGGCAGTACTTC
TRBJ2-5 | TRBV5-5 | NA | 15 | NA | CASSLWDTYQETQYF | TGTGCCAGCAGCTTGTGGGACACGTACCAAGAGACCCAGTACTTC
TRBJ1-2 | TRBV9 | NA | 13 | NA | CASSVEDRYGYTF | TGTGCCAGCAGCGTAGAGGACAGATATGGCTACACCTTC
TRBJ2-5 | TRBV4-1 | TRBD2 | 13 | NA | CASSQAGGETQYF | TGCGCCAGCAGCCAAGCGGGGGGAGAGACCCAGTACTTC
TRBJ1-6 | TRBV11-2 | NA | 15 | NA | CASSGGPGRDSPLHF | TGTGCCAGCAGCGGGGGGCCAGGGAGGGATTCACCCCTCCACTTT
TRBJ1-3 | TRBV6-6 | NA | 15 | few | CASSPDSISGNTIYF | TGTGCCAGCAGTCCGGACAGTATCTCTGGAAACACCATATATTTT
TRBJ2-3 | TRBV7-3 | TRBD2 | 16 | NA | CASSTGLAGGTDTQYF | TGTGCCAGCAGCACAGGACTAGCGGGAGGCACAGATACGCAGTATTTT
TRBJ2-2 | TRBV2 | TRBD1 | 15 | NA | CASSKGTGGMGELFF | TGTGCCAGCAGTAAAGGGACAGGGGGCATGGGGGAGCTGTTTTTT
TRBJ1-5 | TRBV27 | NA | 14 | NA | CASSLKGGNQPQHF | TGTGCCAGCAGTTTAAAGGGAGGCAATCAGCCCCAGCATTTT
TRBJ1-2 | TRBV29-1 | TRBD1 | 14 | NA | CSVPWTGGRDGYTF | TGCAGCGTTCCCTGGACAGGGGGCCGCGATGGCTACACCTTC
TRBJ1-5 | TRBV9 | NA | 16 | NA | CASSPGARGANQPQHF | TGTGCCAGCAGCCCCGGTGCTCGGGGGGCAAATCAGCCCCAGCATTTT
TRBJ2-1 | TRBV27 | TRBD2 | 16 | NA | CASSLRRGAPYNEQFF | TGTGCCAGCAGTTTAAGGCGGGGGGCCCCCTACAATGAGCAGTTCTTC
TRBJ2-5 | TRBV5-1 | TRBD2 | 16 | few | CASSLGLAGGGETQYF | TGCGCCAGCAGTCTTGGACTAGCGGGAGGGGGGGAGACCCAGTACTTC
TRBJ2-3 | TRBV9 | TRBD1 | 15 | NA | CASSFGTGAADTQYF | TGTGCCAGCAGCTTCGGGACAGGTGCGGCAGATACGCAGTATTTT
TRBJ1-4 | TRBV11-1 | TRBD1 | 14 | NA | CASSPDRGGEKLFF | TGTGCCAGCAGCCCCGACAGGGGAGGTGAAAAACTGTTTTTT
TRBJ1-2 | TRBV10-3 | TRBD1 | 16 | NA | CAISEEQGAAPNGYTF | TGTGCCATCAGTGAAGAGCAGGGGGCCGCTCCGAATGGCTACACCTTC
TRBJ1-2 | TRBV9 | NA | 13 | NA | CASSVEEGHGYTF | TGTGCCAGCAGCGTAGAGGAGGGGCACGGCTACACCTTC
TRBJ2-3 | TRBV6-4 | TRBD2 | 16 | NA | CASSPTGLESTDTQYF | TGTGCCAGCAGTCCTACTGGACTAGAGAGCACAGATACGCAGTATTTT
TRBJ2-7 | TRBV6-5 | TRBD1 | 14 | NA | CASSQRTGSYEQYF | TGTGCCAGCAGTCAAAGGACAGGCTCCTACGAGCAGTACTTC
TRBJ2-3 | TRBV27 | NA | 14 | NA | CASRHRTPRDTQYF | TGTGCCAGCAGGCACCGGACTCCCCGAGATACGCAGTATTTT
TRBJ2-2 | TRBV7-8 | TRBD2 | 16 | NA | CASSLRPAGVTGELFF | TGTGCCAGCAGCTTAAGGCCAGCGGGAGTCACCGGGGAGCTGTTTTTT
TRBJ2-5 | TRBV7-2 | TRBD1 | 15 | NA | CASSFPGGWEETQYF | TGTGCCAGCAGCTTCCCAGGGGGCTGGGAAGAGACCCAGTACTTC
TRBJ2-2 | TRBV5-1 | TRBD2 | 18 | NA | CASSLAPSGGLGTGELFF | TGCGCCAGCAGCTTGGCCCCTAGCGGGGGGCTCGGTACCGGGGAGCTGTTTTTT
TRBJ2-1 | TRBV4-1 | TRBD2 | 15 | NA | CASSQGGGRVNEQFF | TGCGCCAGCAGCCAAGGAGGCGGGAGAGTCAATGAGCAGTTCTTC
TRBJ2-5 | TRBV6-1 | NA | 15 | NA | CASSEAPAGLETQYF | TGTGCCAGCAGTGAAGCGCCCGCAGGGTTAGAGACCCAGTACTTC
TRBJ1-1 | TRBV7-2 | NA | 14 | NA | CASSRVTANTEAFF | TGTGCCAGCAGCCGAGTGACAGCGAACACTGAAGCTTTCTTT
TRBJ1-1 | TRBV29-1 | TRBD1 | 13 | NA | CSVGQATGTEAFF | TGCAGCGTCGGACAGGCCACGGGCACTGAAGCTTTCTTT
TRBJ2-7 | TRBV5-6 | NA | 14 | few | CASSLGFRSYEQYF | TGTGCCAGCAGCTTGGGGTTCCGGTCCTACGAGCAGTACTTC
TRBJ1-4 | TRBV28 | TRBD1 | 15 | NA | CASSSETGGSEKLFF | TGTGCCAGCAGTTCGGAGACAGGGGGGAGTGAAAAACTGTTTTTT
TRBJ1-1 | TRBV7-2 | NA | 13 | NA | CASVGRGDTEAFF | TGTGCCAGTGTGGGGAGGGGAGACACTGAAGCTTTCTTT
TRBJ1-6 | TRBV4-1 | NA | 17 | NA | CASSQGLQGLNNSPLHF | TGCGCCAGCAGCCAAGGCCTACAGGGTCTGAATAATTCACCCCTCCACTTT
TRBJ1-2 | TRBV9 | NA | 17 | NA | CASSASGTAGGNYGYTF | TGTGCCAGCAGCGCGAGCGGGACGGCGGGGGGAAACTATGGCTACACCTTC
TRBJ1-4 | TRBV5-6 | TRBD1 | 15 | NA | CASSGVDRAGEKLFF | TGTGCCAGCAGCGGGGTGGACAGGGCCGGGGAAAAACTGTTTTTT
TRBJ1-5 | TRBV19 | NA | 12 | NA | CASSIGSRPQHF | TGTGCCAGTAGTATCGGTTCCCGGCCCCAGCATTTT
TRBJ2-2 | TRBV6-6 | NA | 14 | NA | CASSYTRDTGELFF | TGTGCCAGCAGTTACACTAGGGACACCGGGGAGCTGTTTTTT
TRBJ2-7 | TRBV5-1 | NA | 13 | NA | CASSLDAHGEQYF | TGCGCCAGCAGCTTGGATGCTCACGGCGAGCAGTACTTC
TRBJ1-1 | TRBV2 | TRBD1 | 11 | NA | CASTSGGASFF | TGTGCCAGCACGTCAGGGGGCGCCTCTTTCTTT
TRBJ1-3 | TRBV28 | NA | 14 | NA | CASSLPTAGNTIYF | TGTGCCAGCAGCCTCCCGACAGCTGGAAACACCATATATTTT
TRBJ1-2 | TRBV19 | TRBD1 | 15 | NA | CASRPGAGGGYGYTF | TGTGCCAGCCGTCCGGGGGCAGGGGGAGGCTATGGCTACACCTTC
TRBJ1-3 | TRBV9 | NA | 17 | few | CASSVGTGKGSGNTIYF | TGTGCCAGCAGCGTAGGTACAGGGAAGGGGTCTGGAAACACCATATATTTT
TRBJ1-4 | TRBV9 | NA | 14 | NA | CASSVAATNEKLFF | TGTGCCAGCAGCGTAGCGGCAACTAATGAAAAACTGTTTTTT
TRBJ2-3 | TRBV7-6 | NA | 16 | NA | CASSLAGAGKTDTQYF | TGTGCCAGCAGCTTAGCGGGGGCAGGGAAGACAGATACGCAGTATTTT
TRBJ2-1 | TRBV5-6 | NA | 13 | NA | CASSGTGYNEQFF | TGTGCCAGCAGCGGTACAGGGTACAATGAGCAGTTCTTC
TRBJ2-1 | TRBV14 | NA | 15 | NA | CASSQTSLRYNEQFF | TGTGCCAGCAGCCAGACCTCCTTGCGGTACAATGAGCAGTTCTTC
TRBJ1-4 | TRBV6-5 | NA | 14 | NA | CASSYRGGREKLFF | TGTGCCAGCAGTTACCGGGGGGGCCGTGAAAAACTGTTTTTT
TRBJ2-3 | TRBV7-9 | TRBD2 | 19 | NA | CASSLRAVGGTNPTDTQYF | TGTGCCAGCAGCTTACGGGCCGTAGGCGGGACTAACCCCACAGATACGCAGTATTTT
TRBJ1-2 | TRBV4-1 | TRBD1 | 15 | once | CASSQDQGGAGGYTF | TGCGCCAGCAGCCAAGATCAAGGGGGCGCGGGGGGCTACACCTTC
TRBJ2-1 | TRBV25-1 | NA | 15 | NA | CASRPGGSSYNEQFF | TGTGCCAGCAGGCCAGGGGGGAGCTCCTACAATGAGCAGTTCTTC
TRBJ1-4 | TRBV11-2 | TRBD1 | 17 | NA | CASSLRGGTGRNEKLFF | TGTGCCAGCAGCTTAAGGGGAGGGACAGGGCGAAATGAAAAACTGTTTTTT
TRBJ2-2 | TRBV5-1 | NA | 15 | NA | CASSPPGKNTGELFF | TGCGCCAGCAGCCCCCCGGGGAAGAACACCGGGGAGCTGTTTTTT
TRBJ2-4 | TRBV14 | NA | 16 | NA | CASSSGTLLAKNIQYF | TGTGCCAGCAGCTCCGGGACACTTCTAGCCAAAAACATTCAGTACTTC
TRBJ2-1 | TRBV29-1 | NA | 17 | NA | CSVEGGPDQGSLNEQFF | TGCAGCGTTGAAGGGGGGCCAGACCAAGGGTCTCTCAATGAGCAGTTCTTC
TRBJ1-5 | TRBV6-1 | NA | 14 | NA | CASSGDLGNQPQHF | TGTGCCAGCAGTGGAGACTTGGGCAATCAGCCCCAGCATTTT
TRBJ1-5 | TRBV19 | NA | 14 | once | CASNPRAQQEPQHF | TGTGCCAGTAATCCACGGGCCCAACAGGAGCCCCAGCATTTT